The next 13 T cell receptor beta chains were all read from a single sample in a study of shared clonotypes between healthy human individuals (dated by TCRdb to about 2020). CD8 naive samples were CD45RO-negative cells positively selected for CCR7, giving a CD45RA+CCR7+ population that excluded TemRA cells. The library was built by means of the immunoSEQ multiplex PCR assay. TCRdb took over this immuneACCESS table, retaining in-frame rearrangements with V and J assigned. Such tables are incomplete; in checked studies, under half of the missing clones stem from an unresolved V gene, and the remainder is unexplained. This sample is represented by under 600,000 clones; roughly 98% of them were singletons. Of the sample, 0.3% is held by the ten largest clones. The sample comprised naive CD8+ T cells sorted from blood. The meaning of the sample's cell subset or site label: CD45RA+CCR7+. Every receptor here comes from a man aged 30 to 45 in good health.

This chain joins TRBV4-1 and TRBJ2-7; 9 positions agree with TRBD2. The CDR3 length is 14 residues. Germline-derived CDR1 and CDR2 are MGHRA and YSYEKL. The trim removed 4 bases at V and 6 bases at J, leaving 7 bases unmatched. The CDR3 DNA reads as TGCGCCAGCAGCCCCGGGACTAGCAGGTCCGAGCAGTACTTC. Amino acids: CASSPGTSRSEQYF.

The rearrangement joins TRBV7-8 to TRBJ2-1; 9 bases are a match to TRBD2. Trimming at V came to 4 bases and at J to 7 bases, leaving 8 bases not matched to a gene. The CDR3 covers 15 residues. Germline assignment: CDR1 SGHVS and CDR2 FQNEAQ. CDR3 in DNA: TGTGCCAGCAGCTCCCGCGGGACTAGCTGGAATGAGCAGTTCTTC. Its protein product is CASSSRGTSWNEQFF.

The V and J genes are TRBV5-1 and TRBJ1-1; D might be TRBD1 (6 bases). In germline, CDR1 is SGHRS, CDR2 YFSETQ. CDR3 length: 15 residues. Trimming stripped 0 bases from V and 1 base from J, with 10 bases between. In nucleotides, the CDR3 is TGCGCCAGCAGCTTGGCGGGACACCCGAACACTGAAGCTTTCTTT. Amino acids: CASSLAGHPNTEAFF.

The chain joins TRBV7-7 to TRBJ2-3; TRBD2 is a possible D gene (6 bases). CDR3 length: 14 residues. CDR1 and CDR2 from the germline V gene are SSHAT and FNYEAQ (reference sequence). The V gene lost 2 bases and the J gene lost 3 bases, with 9 bases spanning the gap. The CDR3 sequence is CASSLLRGTDTQYF. The CDR3 DNA sequence: TGTGCCAGCAGCTTACTGCGGGGTACAGATACGCAGTATTTT.

The gene calls are TRBV27 and TRBJ2-7, with 8 bases that match TRBD2. The CDR3 consists of 16 residues. Germline values: CDR1 MNHEY, CDR2 SMNVEV (reference sequence). J gave up 0 bases and V 2 bases, and 6 bases lay outside the gene matches. The chain's CDR3 is CASSLVLAEGSYEQYF. The CDR3 DNA sequence: TGTGCCAGCAGTTTAGTACTAGCGGAAGGCTCCTACGAGCAGTACTTC.

The chain joins TRBV14 to TRBJ2-1; D may be TRBD2 (6 bases). The CDR3 extends over 15 amino acids. V dropped 1 base and J dropped 5 bases, with 12 bases sitting between them. Germline V lookup: CDR1 SGHDN, CDR2 FVKESK. CDR3 bases: TGTGCCAGCAGCCAAGGGGCGGGACGAGACAATGAGCAGTTCTTC. Its protein is CASSQGAGRDNEQFF.

The chain has TRBV7-9 and TRBJ1-1; 7 bases agree with TRBD1. The germline gives CDR1 SEHNR, CDR2 FQNEAQ (reference sequence). The CDR3 runs 15 residues. The V segment lost 1 base and the J segment 3 bases; nucleotides outside the gene matches: 5. DNA of the CDR3: TGTGCCAGCAGCTTAGGACAGGGTGCCGACACTGAAGCTTTCTTT. Translated: CASSLGQGADTEAFF.

The V and J genes are TRBV7-6 and TRBJ2-7, with D perhaps TRBD1 (5 bases). The CDR3 has 14 residues. The germline V gene encodes CDR1 SGHVS and CDR2 FNYEAQ. V gave up 3 bases and J gave up 7 bases, with 16 bases separating them. CDR3: CASSLAIQQGEQYF. The CDR3 coding sequence is TGTGCCAGCAGCTTGGCCATACAGCAGGGAGAGCAGTACTTC.

The rearrangement joins TRBV6-6 to TRBJ2-7; 8 nucleotides match TRBD2. This CDR3 comprises 15 residues. J was trimmed by 0 bases and V by 7 bases; bases with no gene match: 8. CDR1 is MNHNY and CDR2 is SVGAGI in the germline V gene (reference sequence). CDR3 sequence (DNA): TGTGCCAGCACTTTACTAGCGGATAGCTCCTACGAGCAGTACTTC. The encoded protein is CASTLLADSSYEQYF.

The J gene is TRBJ2-2, the V gene TRBV10-1, with TRBD2 identical over 8 bases. The germline V gene has CDR1 WNHNN and CDR2 SYGVQD (reference sequence). Unmatched junction bases numbered 10, after V lost 0 bases and J lost 1 base. The CDR3 totals 19 residues. The CDR3 nucleotides read TGCGCCAGCAGTGAGTCGGAGCGGGAGCCCATTGGGAACACCGGGGAGCTGTTTTTT. This codes for CASSESEREPIGNTGELFF.

V gene TRBV28 combines with J gene TRBJ1-1, with a tentative D call TRBD1 (6 bases). The length of the CDR3 is 16 residues. Trimming took 3 bases from V and 5 from J, leaving 19 bases between them. CDR1 MDHEN and CDR2 SYDVKM come from the germline V gene. CDR3 residues: CASSFPQGGGGTEAFF. CDR3 in DNA: TGTGCCAGCAGTTTCCCCCAGGGAGGGGGTGGTACTGAAGCTTTCTTT.

The rearrangement links TRBV27 to TRBJ1-5; D unresolved. Germline V lookup: CDR1 MNHEY, CDR2 SMNVEV (reference sequence). With 0 bases removed from V and 5 bases from J, the gap between germline ends came to 5 bases. CDR3 length: 13 amino acids. CDR3 amino acids: CASSLSTDQPQHF. The CDR3 region has the DNA TGTGCCAGCAGTTTATCCACGGATCAGCCCCAGCATTTT.

Written as DNA, the CDR3 is TGTGCCATCAGCACCGGGCCTGACCTCAATCAGCCCCAGCATTTT. It translates to CAISTGPDLNQPQHF. V gene TRBV10-3 combines with J gene TRBJ1-5; D gene unclear. The CDR3 length is 15 residues. Trimming shortened V by 6 bases and J by 3 bases, and 15 bases separated the two germline ends. CDR1 ENHRY and CDR2 SYGVKD come from the germline V gene.